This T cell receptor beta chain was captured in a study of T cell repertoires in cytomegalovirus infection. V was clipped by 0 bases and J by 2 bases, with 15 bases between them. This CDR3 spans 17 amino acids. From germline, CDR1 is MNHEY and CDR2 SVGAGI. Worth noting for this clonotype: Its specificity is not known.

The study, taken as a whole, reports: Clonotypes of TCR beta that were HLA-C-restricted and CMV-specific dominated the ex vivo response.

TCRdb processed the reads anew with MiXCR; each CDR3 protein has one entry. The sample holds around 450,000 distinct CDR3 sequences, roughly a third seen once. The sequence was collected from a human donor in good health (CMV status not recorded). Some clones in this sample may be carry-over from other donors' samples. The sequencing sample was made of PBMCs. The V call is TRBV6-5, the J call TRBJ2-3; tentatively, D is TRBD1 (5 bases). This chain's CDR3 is CASSYSNFQGLTDTQYF. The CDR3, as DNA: TGTGCCAGCAGTTACTCCAACTTTCAGGGTCTCACAGATACGCAGTATTTT.